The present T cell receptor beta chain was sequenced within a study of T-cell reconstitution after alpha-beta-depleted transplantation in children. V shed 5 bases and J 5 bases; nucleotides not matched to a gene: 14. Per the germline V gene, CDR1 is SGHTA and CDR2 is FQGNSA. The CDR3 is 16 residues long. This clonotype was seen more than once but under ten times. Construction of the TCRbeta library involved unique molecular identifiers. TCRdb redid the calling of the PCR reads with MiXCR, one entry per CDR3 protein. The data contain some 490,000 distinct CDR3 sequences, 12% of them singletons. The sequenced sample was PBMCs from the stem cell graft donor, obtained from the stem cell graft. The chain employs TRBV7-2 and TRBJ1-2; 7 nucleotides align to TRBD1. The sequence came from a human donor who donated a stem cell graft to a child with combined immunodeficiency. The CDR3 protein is CASSQLPTGAGYGYTF. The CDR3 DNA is TGTGCCAGCAGCCAACTGCCTACAGGGGCCGGATATGGCTACACCTTC.